The clone carrying this TCR beta chain was seen a single time. Its antigen remains unidentified. Sequencing was performed with immunoSEQ multiplex PCR; in TCRdb, only in-frame clones are kept and a portion is missing. The data hold 150,000 to 200,000 clones, with roughly 92% observed a single time. In germline, CDR1 is SGHTA, CDR2 FQGNSA. V lost 1 base and J 0 bases, leaving 9 bases between the germline ends. This CDR3 spans 15 amino acids. The sample belongs to a study of T cell responses to AZD1222 COVID-19 vaccine. Study findings and constraints: Regions left unmutated in variants are reportedly the target of nearly half of spike-specific TCRs. There were repertoire samples only from the period after the peak T cell response.

Sample: peripheral blood, taken on day 0 of AZD1222 vaccination. This TCR was recovered from an adult in good health. The chain uses TRBV7-2 and TRBJ1-1; no clear D gene. In DNA, the CDR3 is TGTGCCAGCAGCTTAGATGACGTGATGAACACTGAAGCTTTCTTT. Translation gives CASSLDDVMNTEAFF.